This TCR beta chain was recovered during a study of CD8 T cells in Susac syndrome. Blood CD8+ and CD4+ T cells underwent high-throughput TCR beta sequencing. The multiple sclerosis controls, all treatment-naive patients, had relapsing-remitting disease that was stable or active. Both CD4+ and CD8+ T cells were negatively isolated, and TEMRA cells underwent FACS enrichment. This CDR3 has 14 amino acids. The V and J ends lost 0 bases and 7 bases respectively, with 12 bases between them. From germline, CDR1 is DFQATT and CDR2 SNEGSKA (reference sequence). Roughly 0.45 to 1 ug RNA was reverse transcribed with random hexamers. It was immunoSEQ multiplex PCR that amplified TCR beta CDR3 across 54 Vbeta and 13 Jbeta. A single record per CDR3 protein comes from TCRdb applying MiXCR to the immunoSEQ multiplex PCR reads. The sample yields just over 300,000 distinct CDR3 sequences, 92% seen once.

The chain combines TRBV20-1 with TRBJ1-4; D remains ambiguous. Sequenced sample: CD4+ T cells from PBMCs. The source is a human donor with multiple sclerosis. For the CDR3, the DNA is TGCAGTGCTAGAGATTCTAGAACATTTGAAAAACTGTTTTTT. This sequence encodes CSARDSRTFEKLFF.